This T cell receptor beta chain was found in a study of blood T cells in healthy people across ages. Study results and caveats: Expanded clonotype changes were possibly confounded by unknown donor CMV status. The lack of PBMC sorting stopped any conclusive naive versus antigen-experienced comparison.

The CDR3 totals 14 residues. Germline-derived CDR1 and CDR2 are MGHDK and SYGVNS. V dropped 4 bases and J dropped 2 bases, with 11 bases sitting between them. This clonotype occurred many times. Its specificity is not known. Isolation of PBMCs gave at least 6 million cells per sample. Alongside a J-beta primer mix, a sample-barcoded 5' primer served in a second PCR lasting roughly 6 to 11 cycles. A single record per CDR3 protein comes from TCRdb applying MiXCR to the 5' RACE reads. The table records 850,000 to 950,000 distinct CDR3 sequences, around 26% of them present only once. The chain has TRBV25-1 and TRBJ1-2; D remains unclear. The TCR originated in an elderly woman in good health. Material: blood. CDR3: CASSARASNYGYTF. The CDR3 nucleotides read TGTGCCAGCAGTGCTCGCGCTTCCAACTATGGCTACACCTTC.